The 3 T cell receptor beta chains in this list originate from one sample, sequenced in a study of blood T cell repertoires in COVID-19. TCRdb's copy holds only in-frame clones and misses some; the assay was immunoSEQ multiplex PCR. The sample gives approximately 50,000 clones, over 85% of which show up once; almost 4% is in the top ten. Material: peripheral blood. The receptors were gathered from a human donor in a cohort sampled during active COVID-19.

This rearrangement joins TRBV25-1 to TRBJ1-2; possibly TRBD1 for D (5 bases). Trimming pared 2 bases from V and 4 bases from J, leaving 20 bases between. This CDR3 comprises 17 residues. Germline-derived CDR1 and CDR2 are MGHDK and SYGVNS. Here the CDR3 reads CASSERGVRGLTYGYTF. The CDR3 nucleotides are TGTGCCAGCAGTGAACGAGGGGTACGGGGACTCACCTATGGCTACACCTTC.

This rearrangement joins TRBV19 to TRBJ2-7; 9 nucleotides align to TRBD2. CDR3 length equals 13 residues. CDR1 and CDR2 (germline): LNHDA, SQIVND (reference sequence). V lost 4 bases, J lost 5 bases, and 3 bases stayed unmatched. The chain's CDR3 is CASSRREGHEQYV. The CDR3 region has the DNA TGTGCCAGTAGTAGGCGGGAGGGCCACGAGCAGTACGTC.

The rearrangement uses TRBV5-8 and TRBJ2-3; 7 bases agree with TRBD2. The CDR3 has 17 amino acids. Germline CDR1 reads SGHTS; CDR2 reads YDEGEE. The trim removed 3 bases at V and 1 base at J, leaving 11 bases unmatched. The CDR3 sequence is CASSSLFVREGTDTQYF. In DNA, the CDR3 is TGTGCCAGCAGCTCACTTTTCGTACGGGAGGGCACAGATACGCAGTATTTT.